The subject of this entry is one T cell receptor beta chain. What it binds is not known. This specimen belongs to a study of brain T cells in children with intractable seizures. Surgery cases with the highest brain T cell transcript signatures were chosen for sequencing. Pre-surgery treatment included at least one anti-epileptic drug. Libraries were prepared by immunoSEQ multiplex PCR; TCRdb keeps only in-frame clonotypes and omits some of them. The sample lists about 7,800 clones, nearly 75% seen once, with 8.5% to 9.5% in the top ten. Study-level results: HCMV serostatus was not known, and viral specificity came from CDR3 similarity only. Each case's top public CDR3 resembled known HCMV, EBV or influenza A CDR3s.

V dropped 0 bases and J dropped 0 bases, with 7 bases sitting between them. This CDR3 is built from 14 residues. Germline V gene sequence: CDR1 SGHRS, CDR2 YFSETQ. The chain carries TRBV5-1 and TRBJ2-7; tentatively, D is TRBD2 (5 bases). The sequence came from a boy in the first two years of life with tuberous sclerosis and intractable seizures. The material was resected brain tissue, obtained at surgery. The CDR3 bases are TGCGCCAGCAGCTTGGCGGGGATCTCCTACGAGCAGTACTTC. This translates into CASSLAGISYEQYF.